This T cell receptor (beta chain) was sequenced in a study of patients and donors after allogeneic stem cell transplantation. TCRdb re-derived calls from the RT-PCR reads in MiXCR, one entry per CDR3 protein. The sample yields hundreds of thousands of distinct CDR3 sequences, 16% seen once. A few counts support this clonotype. Germline assignment: CDR1 ENHRY and CDR2 SYGVKD. The CDR3 sequence is 14 residues long. Trimming took 3 bases from V and 4 from J, leaving 12 bases between them. The rearrangement links TRBV10-3 to TRBJ2-5; D might be TRBD1 or TRBD2, each matching 6 bases. The receptor comes from a human donor who was either an allogeneic HSCT recipient or a stem cell or donor lymphocyte infusion donor (not recorded which). It is not recorded whose cells these are; they may come from a transplant donor. What was sequenced was blood, either unsorted or a sorted T cell fraction (not recorded which). This CDR3 is CAISDSRGGETQYF. CDR3 nucleotide sequence: TGTGCCATCAGTGATTCCAGGGGAGGAGAGACCCAGTACTTC.